This is a list of T cell receptor beta chains from one sample in a study of vaccination effects on CD4 cells after COVID-19. TCRdb's table, derived via immunoSEQ multiplex PCR, lists solely in-frame clones and lacks some. The sample includes approximately 23,000 clones, 68% of them seen just once. These receptors have no known antigen. Here the sequenced sample was CD4+ T cells from PBMCs cultured with HCoV-NL63 spike peptides, taken before COVID-19 vaccination. These receptors originate from a human donor who received a COVID-19 vaccine. Both conserved end residues are part of each CDR3. Fields, in order: V gene, clone size, D gene, J gene, CDR3 protein, CDR3 DNA. A D gene is named only where the DNA matches it firmly. Clone sizes are given selectively: once, few, many, or a class where the clone is expanded.

V gene: TRBV7-6; clone size: NA; D gene: NA; J gene: TRBJ1-1; CDR3 protein: CASSLISLSTGPKNTEAFF; CDR3 DNA: TGTGCCAGCAGCTTAATCAGCCTCTCGACCGGGCCGAAGAACACTGAAGCTTTCTTT
V gene: TRBV12-3/TRBV12-4; clone size: NA; D gene: NA; J gene: TRBJ1-2; CDR3 protein: CASSLGASRGYTF; CDR3 DNA: TGTGCCAGCAGTTTAGGGGCTTCCCGTGGCTACACCTTC
V gene: TRBV13; clone size: NA; D gene: TRBD2; J gene: TRBJ2-5; CDR3 protein: CASTRFLLAGKSRKEQETQYF; CDR3 DNA: TGTGCCAGCACCCGATTTCTCCTAGCGGGAAAGTCCCGTAAGGAGCAAGAGACCCAGTACTTC
V gene: TRBV7-8; clone size: NA; D gene: NA; J gene: TRBJ1-1; CDR3 protein: CASSLGGSDTEAFF; CDR3 DNA: TGTGCCAGCAGCTTAGGAGGCAGCGACACTGAAGCTTTCTTT
V gene: TRBV2; clone size: NA; D gene: NA; J gene: TRBJ1-1; CDR3 protein: CASSDIMGQGGTEAFF; CDR3 DNA: TGTGCCAGCAGTGATATAATGGGTCAGGGTGGCACTGAAGCTTTCTTT
V gene: TRBV19; clone size: once; D gene: TRBD1; J gene: TRBJ2-3; CDR3 protein: CASMQGESDTQYF; CDR3 DNA: TGTGCCAGTATGCAGGGGGAATCAGATACGCAGTATTTT
V gene: TRBV28; clone size: NA; D gene: NA; J gene: TRBJ1-5; CDR3 protein: CASSLLTGSNQPQHF; CDR3 DNA: TGTGCCAGCAGTTTATTGACGGGCAGCAATCAGCCCCAGCATTTT
V gene: TRBV6-6; clone size: NA; D gene: TRBD2; J gene: TRBJ2-4; CDR3 protein: CASSYLAGETKNIQYF; CDR3 DNA: TGTGCCAGCAGTTACCTAGCGGGAGAGACCAAAAACATTCAGTACTTC
V gene: TRBV6-1; clone size: NA; D gene: NA; J gene: TRBJ2-7; CDR3 protein: CASSEGRDRYEQYF; CDR3 DNA: TGTGCCAGCAGTGAAGGCAGGGACCGCTACGAGCAGTACTTC
V gene: TRBV19; clone size: few; D gene: NA; J gene: TRBJ2-5; CDR3 protein: CASSISAGTVETQYF; CDR3 DNA: TGTGCCAGTAGTATATCCGCCGGGACTGTAGAGACCCAGTACTTC
V gene: TRBV10-3; clone size: NA; D gene: NA; J gene: TRBJ2-7; CDR3 protein: CAITWTATSYEQYF; CDR3 DNA: TGTGCCATCACTTGGACAGCAACGTCCTACGAGCAGTACTTC
V gene: TRBV4-1; clone size: NA; D gene: NA; J gene: TRBJ1-2; CDR3 protein: CASSAPLTTDYGYTF; CDR3 DNA: TGCGCCAGCAGCGCACCGTTGACGACGGACTATGGCTACACCTTC
V gene: TRBV5-4; clone size: NA; D gene: NA; J gene: TRBJ1-1; CDR3 protein: CASSLNSEYTEAFF; CDR3 DNA: TGTGCCAGCAGCTTAAACTCGGAATACACTGAAGCTTTCTTT
V gene: TRBV4-2; clone size: NA; D gene: TRBD1; J gene: TRBJ1-6; CDR3 protein: CASSQPGQNNSPLHF; CDR3 DNA: TGTGCCAGCAGCCAACCGGGACAGAATAATTCACCCCTCCACTTT
V gene: TRBV5-5; clone size: NA; D gene: NA; J gene: TRBJ1-5; CDR3 protein: CASSRGGNQPQHF; CDR3 DNA: TGTGCCAGCAGCCGGGGGGGAAATCAGCCCCAGCATTTT
V gene: TRBV10-1; clone size: NA; D gene: TRBD1; J gene: TRBJ2-4; CDR3 protein: CASSGYRTGTGIQYF; CDR3 DNA: TGCGCCAGCAGTGGATATAGGACAGGGACGGGCATTCAGTACTTC
V gene: TRBV5-1; clone size: NA; D gene: NA; J gene: TRBJ2-2; CDR3 protein: CASSSSGSTGELFF; CDR3 DNA: TGCGCCAGCAGCTCCTCAGGGAGTACCGGGGAGCTGTTTTTT
V gene: TRBV6-6; clone size: NA; D gene: TRBD1; J gene: TRBJ1-3; CDR3 protein: CASRPDRGPGNTIYF; CDR3 DNA: TGTGCCAGCAGACCCGACAGGGGACCCGGAAACACCATATATTTT
V gene: TRBV12-5; clone size: NA; D gene: TRBD2; J gene: TRBJ2-3; CDR3 protein: CASGLVPFTSGGEGTQYF; CDR3 DNA: TGTGCTAGTGGTTTGGTACCCTTCACTAGCGGGGGGGAAGGTACGCAGTATTTT
V gene: TRBV11-3; clone size: NA; D gene: TRBD1; J gene: TRBJ2-7; CDR3 protein: CASSGQGELFSYEQYF; CDR3 DNA: TGTGCCAGTTCTGGACAGGGGGAGTTATTTTCCTACGAGCAGTACTTC